This T cell receptor beta chain was found in a study of T cell repertoires in aging, cancer and after chemotherapy. Study-level information: Repeat sampling of healthy donors over several months to years showed clear clonal overlap. The whole study produced a dataset of millions of TCR reads.

TRB rearrangements spanning V, D and J were amplified using mixed TRB-A/B primers. TCRdb itself ran the multiplex PCR reads through MiXCR, one entry per CDR3 protein. The sample carries 4,300 or so distinct CDR3 sequences, roughly 25% recorded once. By frequency in the sample, this clonotype is medium-sized. The germline CDR1 and CDR2 sequences are LNHDA and SQIVND (reference sequence). This CDR3 spans 12 amino acids. Trimming left V 7 bases short and J 1 base short, with 4 bases between. The template was genomic DNA from peripheral blood, not RNA. What was sequenced was blood. The source of this sequence is a human donor in good health. The donor label of this sample is uncertain. The J gene is TRBJ2-2, the V gene TRBV19; D is undetermined. The CDR3: CASNLNTGELFF. The CDR3 DNA sequence: TGTGCCAGTAATTTGAACACCGGGGAGCTGTTTTTT.